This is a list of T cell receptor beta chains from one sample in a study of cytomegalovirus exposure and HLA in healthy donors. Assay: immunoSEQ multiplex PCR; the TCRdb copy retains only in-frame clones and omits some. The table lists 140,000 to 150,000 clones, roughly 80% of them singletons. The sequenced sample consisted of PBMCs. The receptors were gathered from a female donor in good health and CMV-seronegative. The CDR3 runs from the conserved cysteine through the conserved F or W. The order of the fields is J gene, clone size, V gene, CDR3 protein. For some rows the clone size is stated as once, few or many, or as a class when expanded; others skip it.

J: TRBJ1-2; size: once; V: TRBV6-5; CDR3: CASSYSRQGGYTF
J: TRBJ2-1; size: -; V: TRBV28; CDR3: CASSSVRDEQFF
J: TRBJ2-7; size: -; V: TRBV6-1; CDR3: CASSENWGQGREQYF
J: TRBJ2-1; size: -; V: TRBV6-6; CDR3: CASSYGDRLTGDEQFF
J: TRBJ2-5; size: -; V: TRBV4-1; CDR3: CASSQDPQRRETQYF
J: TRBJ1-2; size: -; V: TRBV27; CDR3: CASSLWGGSNYGYTF
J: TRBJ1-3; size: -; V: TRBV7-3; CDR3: CASSRHQGQTYSGNTIYF
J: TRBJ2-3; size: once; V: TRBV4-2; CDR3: CASSQTRGGGADTQYF
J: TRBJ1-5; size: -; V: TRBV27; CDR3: CASSPSVPGQPQHF
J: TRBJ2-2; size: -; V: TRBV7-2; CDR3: CASLRDSTSGANTGELFF
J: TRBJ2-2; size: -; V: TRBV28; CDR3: CASSKADNTGELFF
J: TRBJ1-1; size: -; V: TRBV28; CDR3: CASSLTDRRAWRTEAFF
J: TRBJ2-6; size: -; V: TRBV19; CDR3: CASSIPGAISGANVLTF
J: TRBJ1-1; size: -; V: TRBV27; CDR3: CASSLRRTGDEAFF
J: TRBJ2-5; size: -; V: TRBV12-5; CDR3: CASGLGAGVQETQYF
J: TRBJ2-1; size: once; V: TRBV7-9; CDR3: CASSLYAGIEDNEQFF
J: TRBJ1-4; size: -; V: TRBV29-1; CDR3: CSVGRQGSEKLFF
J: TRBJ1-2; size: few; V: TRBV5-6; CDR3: CASSEDRGTRANYGYTF
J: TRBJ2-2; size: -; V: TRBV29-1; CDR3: CSVPGTFTGELFF
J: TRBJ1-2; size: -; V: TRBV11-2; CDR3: CASSFRGSDYGYTF
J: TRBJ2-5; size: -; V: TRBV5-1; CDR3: CASSLSGTVQETQYF
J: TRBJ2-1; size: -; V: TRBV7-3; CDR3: CASSLVLGTSGSSYNEQFF
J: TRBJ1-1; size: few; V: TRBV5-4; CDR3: CASSLGQGRTEAFF
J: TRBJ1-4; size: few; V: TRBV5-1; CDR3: CASSLESSLPGKLFF
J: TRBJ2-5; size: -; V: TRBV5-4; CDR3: CASRRDQETQYF
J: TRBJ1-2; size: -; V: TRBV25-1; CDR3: CASSEWPGGAGYTF
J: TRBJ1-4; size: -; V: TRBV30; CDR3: CASVGRLNEKLFF
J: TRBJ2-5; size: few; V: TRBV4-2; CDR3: CASSAEATQYF
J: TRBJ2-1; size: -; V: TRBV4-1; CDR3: CASSQEVYLEQFF
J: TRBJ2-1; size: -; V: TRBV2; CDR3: CASSASGTGLYNEQFF
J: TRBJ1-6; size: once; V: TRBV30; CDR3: CAWEGQGSSPLHF
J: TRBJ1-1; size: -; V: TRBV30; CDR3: CAWSDNRVMNTEAFF
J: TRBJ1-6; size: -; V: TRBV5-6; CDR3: CASSLGQGGSPLHF
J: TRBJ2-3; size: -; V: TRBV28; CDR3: CASTPLGRTSTDTQYF
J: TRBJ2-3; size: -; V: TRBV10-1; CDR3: CASSESLTDTQYF
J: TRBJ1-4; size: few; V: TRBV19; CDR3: CASRQVNEKLFF
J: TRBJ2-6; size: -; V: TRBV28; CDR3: CASSFTVSGANVLTF
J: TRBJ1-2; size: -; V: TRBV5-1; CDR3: CASSLTGGPAAGYPF
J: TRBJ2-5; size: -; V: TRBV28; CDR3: CASTSSGVGTQYF
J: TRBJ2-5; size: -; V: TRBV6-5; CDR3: CASRSRETQYF
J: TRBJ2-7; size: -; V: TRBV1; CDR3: CTSSQSTRSYEQYF
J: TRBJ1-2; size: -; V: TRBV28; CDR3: CASSSGQFLNYGYTF
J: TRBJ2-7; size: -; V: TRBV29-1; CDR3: CSFMDRAGYEQYF
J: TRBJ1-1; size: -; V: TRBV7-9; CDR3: CSSSLDRGPGEAFF
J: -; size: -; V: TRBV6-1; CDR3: CASSEPYLDRGRIYEQYF
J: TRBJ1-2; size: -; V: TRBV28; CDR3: CASSEGAIYGYTF
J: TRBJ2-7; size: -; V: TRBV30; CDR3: CAWSVATSYEQYF
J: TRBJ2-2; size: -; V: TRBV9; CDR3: CASSVSSSAGELFF
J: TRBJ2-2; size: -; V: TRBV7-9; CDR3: CASSPFRNTGELFF
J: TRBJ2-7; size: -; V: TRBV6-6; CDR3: CASSYRSSYEQYF
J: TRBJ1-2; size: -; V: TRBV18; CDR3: CASSRPTGRGYTF
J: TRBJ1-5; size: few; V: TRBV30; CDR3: CAWSEGQGAQHF